A single sample gave rise to the 4 T cell receptor beta chains below, sequenced in a study of cytomegalovirus exposure and HLA in healthy donors. PCR involved 60 Vbeta and 13 Jbeta primers. Profiling relied on immunoSEQ multiplex PCR, and the TCRdb table lists in-frame clones only, not all of them. The data show more than 40,000 clones, and the top ten clones hold about 1.1%. The sample was PBMCs. The source is a woman aged 40 to 50 in good health and CMV-seronegative.

The chain links TRBV28 to TRBJ2-1, with TRBD2 matching 11 bases. Germline values: CDR1 MDHEN, CDR2 SYDVKM. J was trimmed by 8 bases and V by 7 bases; bases with no gene match: 19. This CDR3 comprises 18 residues. The CDR3 sequence: CASKRVAGGPGRRHEQFF. The CDR3, as DNA: TGTGCCAGCAAGAGGGTAGCGGGAGGGCCGGGGCGAAGGCATGAGCAGTTCTTC. Using reference TRBV28 and TRBJ2-1 for the parts outside the CDR3, the full variable domain is DVKVTQSSRYLVKRTGEKVFLECVQDMDHENMFWYRQDPGLGLRLIYFSYDVKMKEKGDIPEGYSVSREKKERFSLILESASTNQTSMYLCASKRVAGGPGRRHEQFFGPGTRLTVL.

The chain has TRBV19 and TRBJ1-5; D not resolved. There are 13 residues in the CDR3. Germline V lookup: CDR1 LNHDA, CDR2 SQIVND (reference sequence). Trimming stripped 3 bases from V and 5 bases from J, with 8 bases between. The CDR3 DNA follows: TGTGCCAGTAGTATTAAGCGGGATCAGCCCCAGCATTTT. The encoded protein is CASSIKRDQPQHF.

The chain is built from TRBV6-5 and TRBJ2-7; 7 bases are shared with TRBD2. The CDR3 spans 15 residues. The junction had 10 bases not matched to a gene; V was cut back by 6 bases and J by 2 bases. Germline CDR1 and CDR2: MNHEY and SVGAGI. The CDR3 loop reads CASRPQRGVAYEQYF. The CDR3 region has the DNA TGTGCCAGCAGACCGCAGCGGGGCGTCGCCTACGAGCAGTACTTC.

V and J are TRBV4-3 and TRBJ2-7, with 9 bases fitting TRBD2. CDR3 length: 15 residues. The ends lost 1 base at V and 3 bases at J; junction bases unmatched: 4. Germline CDR1 LGHNA, CDR2 YSLEER. The CDR3 loop is CASSQAPSGDYEQYF. The DNA of the CDR3 is TGCGCCAGCAGCCAAGCCCCTAGCGGGGACTACGAGCAGTACTTC.